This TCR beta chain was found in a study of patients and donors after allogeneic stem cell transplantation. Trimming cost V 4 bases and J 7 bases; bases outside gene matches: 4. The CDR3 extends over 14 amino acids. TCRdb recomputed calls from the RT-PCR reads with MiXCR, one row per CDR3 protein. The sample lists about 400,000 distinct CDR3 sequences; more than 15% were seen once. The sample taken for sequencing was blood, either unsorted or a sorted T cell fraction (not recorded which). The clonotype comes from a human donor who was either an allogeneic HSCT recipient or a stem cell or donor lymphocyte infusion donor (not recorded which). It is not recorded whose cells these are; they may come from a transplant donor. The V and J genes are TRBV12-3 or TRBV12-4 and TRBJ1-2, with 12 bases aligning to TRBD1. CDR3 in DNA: TGTGCCAGCAGTTGGGACAGGGGGCTCGGTGGCTACACCTTC. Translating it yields CASSWDRGLGGYTF.